The entry that follows covers one T cell receptor (beta chain) sequence. In the study's own analysis: It was from reference gene primer amplification that nucleated cell counts were estimated. TCRdb's copy holds only in-frame clones and misses some; the assay was immunoSEQ multiplex PCR. That table supplies the V and J calls and clone size; D and trimming were determined from the DNA. The sample lists some 150,000 clones, about 89% occurring once. The data were obtained in a study of blood T cell repertoires in COVID-19. Across the whole study: PBMCs, B-cell-depleted T cells, or T cells provided the cDNA or gDNA that made up the material.

The ends were cut back, 2 bases at V and 4 bases at J, with 9 bases in the middle. The CDR3 consists of 13 residues. The germline CDR1 and CDR2 sequences are MGHRA and YSYEKL. The clonotype comes from a man aged 45-60 years who had recovered from COVID-19. Sequenced sample: peripheral blood. The chain combines TRBV4-1 with TRBJ2-7, with D possibly TRBD2 on 5 matching bases. The DNA for the CDR3 is TGCGCCAGCAGCCAATATACGGGGTACGAGCAGTACTTC. This translates into CASSQYTGYEQYF.